These 21 T cell receptor beta chains originate from one sample sequenced in a study of blood T cell repertoires in COVID-19. Profiled with immunoSEQ multiplex PCR; TCRdb holds only in-frame clones, not every one. The data show 300,000 to 400,000 clones, with about 90% seen just once and 6% to 8.5% held by the top ten. Sequenced: peripheral blood. These receptors were obtained from a woman in her seventies with COVID-19, enrolled during active disease.

V gene TRBV3-1 (or the pseudogene TRBV3-2) combines with J gene TRBJ1-1, with a tentative D call TRBD1 (5 bases). Trimming took off 5 bases at V and 2 bases at J, with 12 bases between the two ends. Germline CDR1 and CDR2: LGHDT and YNNKEL (reference sequence). The length of the CDR3 is 14 residues. The CDR3 spells CASSRGLLNTEAFF. Written as DNA, the CDR3 is TGTGCCAGCAGCAGGGGCCTTTTAAACACTGAAGCTTTCTTT.

The chain uses TRBV10-1 and TRBJ1-6; D might be TRBD1 (6 bases). CDR3 length: 17 amino acids. The V gene lost 2 bases and the J gene lost 8 bases, with 19 bases spanning the gap. In germline, CDR1 is WNHNN, CDR2 SYGVQD (reference sequence). CDR3: CASSEVGGGRGYSPLHF. The DNA of the CDR3 is TGCGCCAGCAGTGAGGTAGGCGGGGGGCGCGGATATTCACCCCTCCACTTT.

The chain has TRBV7-9 and TRBJ2-1; 8 bases are shared with TRBD2. This CDR3 region has 16 residues. V shed 4 bases, J shed 3 bases, and the junction held 8 bases outside the gene matches. In germline, CDR1 is SEHNR, CDR2 FQNEAQ (reference sequence). The CDR3 sequence is CASSSPSRGGYNEQFF. CDR3 nucleotide sequence: TGTGCCAGCAGCTCCCCGTCCCGGGGGGGCTACAATGAGCAGTTCTTC. The full variable domain, with the rest looked up from reference TRBV7-9 and TRBJ2-1, is DTGVSQNPRHKITKRGQNVTFRCDPISEHNRLYWYRQTLGQGPEFLTYFQNEAQLEKSRLLSDRFSAERPKGSFSTLEIQRTEQGDSAMYLCASSSPSRGGYNEQFFGPGTRLTVL.

CDR3 sequence: CASSESTGYADTQYF. CDR3 DNA sequence: TGCGCCAGCAGTGAGTCAACAGGGTACGCAGATACGCAGTATTTT. The chain couples TRBV10-1 to TRBJ2-3; perhaps TRBD1 as D (6 bases). The CDR3 loop spans 15 amino acids. The germline V gene encodes CDR1 WNHNN and CDR2 SYGVQD (reference sequence). The germline V and J ends were trimmed by 0 bases and 4 bases, with 11 bases remaining between them.

The chain recombines TRBV10-2 with TRBJ2-7; TRBD1 agrees at 10 bases. V shed 5 bases, J shed 5 bases, and the junction held 3 bases outside the gene matches. The CDR3 consists of 13 residues. The germline gives CDR1 WSHSY, CDR2 SAAADI. The CDR3 protein is CASSSGTGDEQYF. The DNA of the CDR3 is TGCGCCAGCAGTTCCGGGACAGGGGACGAGCAGTACTTC.

This chain joins TRBV2 and TRBJ1-5, with 8 bases lining up with TRBD1. Germline V gives CDR1 SNHLY, CDR2 FYNNEI. The CDR3 is 15 amino acids. V shed 7 bases and J 4 bases; nucleotides not matched to a gene: 9. CDR3 sequence: CASMKWTGPNQPQHF. In DNA, the CDR3 is TGTGCCAGCATGAAATGGACAGGGCCTAATCAGCCCCAGCATTTT.

The chain carries TRBV5-4 and TRBJ1-2, with 9 positions matching TRBD1. CDR3 length: 14 residues. CDR1 and CDR2 (germline): SGHNT, YYREEE (reference sequence). Trimming cost V 4 bases and J 2 bases; bases outside gene matches: 3. The CDR3 region is CASSRQGVNYGYTF. The CDR3 bases are TGTGCCAGCAGCCGACAGGGGGTAAACTATGGCTACACCTTC.

This clone occurred once. CDR3 DNA sequence: TGTGCCAGCAGTTTGTCGACTAACTCTGGAAACACCATATATTTT. It encodes CASSLSTNSGNTIYF. The chain employs TRBV28 and TRBJ1-3, with D hard to call. The V gene's germline CDR1 is MDHEN and CDR2 SYDVKM. The V and J ends lost 3 bases and 0 bases respectively, with 9 bases between them. The CDR3 totals 15 residues.

This clone was picked up a small number of times. This chain uses TRBV5-4 with TRBJ1-6; maybe TRBD1 (5 bases). This CDR3 spans 14 amino acids. V lost 0 bases to trimming and J lost 11 bases, with 12 bases between them. Germline V gives CDR1 SGHNT, CDR2 YYREEE (reference sequence). The CDR3 is CASSLGQGDTPLHF. In nucleotides, the CDR3 is TGTGCCAGCAGCTTGGGGCAGGGTGATACACCCCTCCACTTT.

J is TRBJ2-1 and V is TRBV7-3; 7 bases agree with TRBD1. The CDR3 extends over 16 amino acids. V lost 1 base to trimming and J lost 3 bases; unmatched junction nucleotides: 6. Germline V lookup: CDR1 SGHTA, CDR2 FQGTGA. For the CDR3, the DNA is TGTGCCAGCAGCTTAAATACAGGGGATTACTACAATGAGCAGTTCTTC. It translates to CASSLNTGDYYNEQFF.

The chain couples TRBV9 to TRBJ2-1; D is possibly TRBD2 (5 bases). The CDR3 is 15 residues long. V lost 3 bases and J lost 0, with 10 bases in between. The V gene's germline CDR1 is SGDLS and CDR2 YYNGEE. The CDR3 DNA follows: TGTGCCAGCAGCGAACGGGGTGGCTCCTACAATGAGCAGTTCTTC. It is translated as CASSERGGSYNEQFF.

The chain uses TRBV6-2 or TRBV6-3 and TRBJ1-1, with TRBD1 as a possible D gene (5 bases). Germline V CDR1 and CDR2: MNHEY, SVGEGT. The CDR3 is made up of 13 amino acids. V lost 4 bases to trimming and J lost 4 bases, with 10 bases between them. In DNA, the CDR3 is TGTGCCAGCAGTTTTACGGGGGGCACTGAAGCTTTCTTT. Encoded protein: CASSFTGGTEAFF.

The rearrangement uses TRBV3-1 (or the pseudogene TRBV3-2) and TRBJ1-1; D possibly corresponds to TRBD1 (6 bases). The germline V gene has CDR1 LGHDT and CDR2 YNNKEL (reference sequence). This CDR3 comprises 16 residues. Trimming took off 2 bases at V and 6 bases at J, with 19 bases between the two ends. CDR3 DNA: TGTGCCAGCAGCCAATCCCCCCAAGGGGGTCGGGCTGAAGCTTTCTTT. This gives the protein CASSQSPQGGRAEAFF.

The rearrangement joins TRBV19 to TRBJ2-3, with 8 positions matching TRBD1. The CDR3 consists of 16 residues. The V gene end was trimmed by 2 bases and the J gene end by 4 bases; junction bases not matched to a gene: 8. Germline-derived CDR1 and CDR2 are LNHDA and SQIVND (reference sequence). The CDR3 DNA reads TGTGCCAGTAGTATATCAGGGGGCGTGGGTTCAGATACGCAGTATTTT. Translating gives CASSISGGVGSDTQYF.

Here the CDR3 DNA reads TGTGCCAGTAGCATAACCGGACAGGGGAATTCACCCCTCCACTTT. The encoded protein is CASSITGQGNSPLHF. The V call is TRBV19, the J call TRBJ1-6, with 9 bases lining up with TRBD1. Trimming cost V 6 bases and J 7 bases; bases outside gene matches: 7. The CDR3 is 15 residues long. The germline V gene encodes CDR1 LNHDA and CDR2 SQIVND (reference sequence).

This clone was recorded a few times. The CDR3 bases are TGTGCTAGTGGTTTGGTACTGGGAGGGGGGGCCACTGAAGCTTTCTTT. Translated, it gives CASGLVLGGGATEAFF. This chain connects TRBV12-5 to TRBJ1-1; a weak D match, TRBD1 (6 bases). The length of the CDR3 is 16 residues. Per the germline V gene, CDR1 is LGHNT and CDR2 is FRNRAP. The V end lost 0 bases, the J end lost 4 bases, and 15 bases lay between the germline ends.

This clone is a singleton in its sample. The chain links TRBV29-1 to TRBJ2-6; 9 nucleotides align to TRBD1. Germline V gene lookup returns CDR1 SQVTM and CDR2 ANQGSEA. After removal of 6 bases from V and 3 bases from J, the junction contained 6 bases not matched to a gene. There are 15 residues in the CDR3. The CDR3 DNA reads as TGCAGCGTCCCGGGACAGGGAAATGGGGCCAACGTCCTGACTTTC. It codes for CSVPGQGNGANVLTF.

The chain joins TRBV2 to TRBJ2-5; D is perhaps TRBD2 (5 bases). The CDR3 is 13 amino acids. The V gene's germline CDR1 is SNHLY and CDR2 FYNNEI. Trimming pared 7 bases from V and 5 bases from J, leaving 14 bases between. This CDR3 reads CASKVGGWETQYF. The CDR3 DNA is TGTGCCAGCAAAGTAGGAGGCTGGGAGACCCAGTACTTC.

This clone came up a few times. The V call is TRBV5-4, the J call TRBJ2-7; 15 positions agree with TRBD2. In germline, CDR1 is SGHNT, CDR2 YYREEE (reference sequence). With V trimmed by 4 bases and J by 4 bases, 6 bases remained unmatched. The CDR3 extends over 16 amino acids. CDR3 sequence reads: CASSPGGLAGGYEQYF. The CDR3 region has the DNA TGTGCCAGCAGCCCTGGGGGACTAGCGGGGGGTTACGAGCAGTACTTC. The full variable domain, in which reference TRBV5-4 and TRBJ2-7 provide the parts outside the CDR3, is ETGVTQSPTHLIKTRGQQVTLRCSSQSGHNTVSWYQQALGQGPQFIFQYYREEENGRGNFPPRFSGLQFPNYSSELNVNALELDDSALYLCASSPGGLAGGYEQYFGPGTRLTVT.

The chain carries TRBV28 and TRBJ2-7; no clear D gene. The germline V gene encodes CDR1 MDHEN and CDR2 SYDVKM. V dropped 1 base and J dropped 0 bases, with 10 bases sitting between them. This CDR3 is 15 amino acids long. CDR3: CASSLSLWSSYEQYF. CDR3 nucleotides: TGTGCCAGCAGTTTATCCCTATGGAGCTCCTACGAGCAGTACTTC.

J is TRBJ1-3 and V is TRBV28; D might be TRBD1 (5 bases). The CDR3 has 15 residues. CDR1 and CDR2 (germline): MDHEN, SYDVKM. V lost 5 bases to trimming and J lost 0 bases, with 11 bases between them. The CDR3 region is CASSPDTHSGNTIYF. The CDR3 region has the DNA TGTGCCAGCAGTCCGGACACTCACTCTGGAAACACCATATATTTT.